This entry concerns a single T cell receptor beta chain. The antigen is not known. The CDR3 is 14 residues long. Trimming pared 10 bases from V and 0 bases from J, leaving 16 bases between. Germline CDR1 is MGHDK and CDR2 is SYGVNS. This record comes from a study of Graves' ophthalmopathy and Graves' hyperthyroidism. Overall study findings and caveats: Sensitivity of approximately 70% and specificity of 72.22% were achieved by the model that predicted ophthalmopathy progression. Cross-validated, the 13-signature model showed 87.88%/81.08% sensitivity/specificity, and 80%/75% in the test set.

Moderate-to-severe activity, CAS ≥3, NOSPECS ≥4 and a duration under 3 months were seen in donors with ophthalmopathy. Fresh peripheral blood (roughly 9.7 ml) yielded the PBMCs. Amplifying from RNA transcripts, the study obtained TCR beta CDR3 regions. Second-round multiplex PCR followed a first-round RT-PCR using HTBI primers. A single record per CDR3 protein comes from TCRdb applying MiXCR to the multiplex PCR reads. The table lists hundreds of thousands of distinct CDR3 sequences, under 50% of them singletons, with more than 3% in the top ten. The sample consisted of peripheral blood. The source is an adult man with Graves' ophthalmopathy. This chain connects TRBV25-1 to TRBJ2-7; possibly TRBD2 for D (5 bases). CDR3 in amino acids: CATSLEGGSYEQYF. The DNA of the CDR3 is TGTGCCACCTCACTAGAGGGCGGCTCCTACGAGCAGTACTTC.